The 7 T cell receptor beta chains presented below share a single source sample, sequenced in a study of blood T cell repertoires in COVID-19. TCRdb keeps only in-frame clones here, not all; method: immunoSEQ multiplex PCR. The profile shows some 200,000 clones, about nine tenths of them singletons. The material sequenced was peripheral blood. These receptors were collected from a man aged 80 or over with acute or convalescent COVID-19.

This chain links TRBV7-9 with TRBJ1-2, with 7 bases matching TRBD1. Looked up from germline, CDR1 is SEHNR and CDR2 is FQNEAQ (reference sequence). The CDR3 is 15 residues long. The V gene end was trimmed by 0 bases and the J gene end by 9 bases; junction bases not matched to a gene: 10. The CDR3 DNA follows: TGTGCCAGCAGCTTAGCGGGCGGGACAGATCGAAGCTACACCTTC. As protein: CASSLAGGTDRSYTF.

The CDR3 DNA follows: TGCAGCGTTAGCCGGTACCAAGAGACCCAGTACTTC. It is translated as CSVSRYQETQYF. The V gene is TRBV29-1, the J gene TRBJ2-5; no definite D call. CDR1 and CDR2 from the germline V gene are SQVTM and ANQGSEA. V was cut by 5 bases and J by 0 bases, with 7 bases left in between. The CDR3 runs to 12 residues.

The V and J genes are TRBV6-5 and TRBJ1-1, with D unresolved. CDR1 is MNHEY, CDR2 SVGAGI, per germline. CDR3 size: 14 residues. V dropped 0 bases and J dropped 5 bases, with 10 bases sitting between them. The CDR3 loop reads CASSYSGGGTEAFF. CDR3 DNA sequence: TGTGCCAGCAGTTACTCCGGAGGAGGTACTGAAGCTTTCTTT.

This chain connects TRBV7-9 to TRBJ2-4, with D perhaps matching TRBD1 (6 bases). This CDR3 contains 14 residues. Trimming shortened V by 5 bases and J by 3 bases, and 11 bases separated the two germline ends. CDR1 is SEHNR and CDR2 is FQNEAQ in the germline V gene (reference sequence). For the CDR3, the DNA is TGTGCCAGCAGCCCAATGGACAGCAAAAACATTCAGTACTTC. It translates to CASSPMDSKNIQYF. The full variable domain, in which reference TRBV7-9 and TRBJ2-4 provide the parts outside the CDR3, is DTGVSQNPRHKITKRGQNVTFRCDPISEHNRLYWYRQTLGQGPEFLTYFQNEAQLEKSRLLSDRFSAERPKGSFSTLEIQRTEQGDSAMYLCASSPMDSKNIQYFGAGTRLSVL.

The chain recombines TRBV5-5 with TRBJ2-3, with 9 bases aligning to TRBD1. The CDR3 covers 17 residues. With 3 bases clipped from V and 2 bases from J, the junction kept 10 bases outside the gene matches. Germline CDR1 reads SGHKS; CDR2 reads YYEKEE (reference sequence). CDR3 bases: TGTGCCAGCAGCTCCCGCTTACGGACAGGGGACACAGATACGCAGTATTTT. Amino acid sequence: CASSSRLRTGDTDTQYF. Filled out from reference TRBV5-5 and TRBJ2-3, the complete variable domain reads DAGVTQSPTHLIKTRGQQVTLRCSPISGHKSVSWYQQVLGQGPQFIFQYYEKEERGRGNFPDRFSARQFPNYSSELNVNALLLGDSALYLCASSSRLRTGDTDTQYFGPGTRLTVL.

The CDR3 sequence: CASSPSGRSSTDTQYF. The CDR3 bases are TGTGCCAGTAGTCCCAGCGGGAGGTCTAGCACAGATACGCAGTATTTT. V is TRBV19 and J is TRBJ2-3; 9 bases fit TRBD2. V was clipped by 5 bases and J by 0 bases; unmatched bases: 6. Per the germline V gene, CDR1 is LNHDA and CDR2 is SQIVND (reference sequence). CDR3 length: 16 amino acids.

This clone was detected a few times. The CDR3 nucleotides read TGTGCCAGCAGTTTCCGACAGGGGATGAACACTGAAGCTTTCTTT. Its protein product is CASSFRQGMNTEAFF. This sequence joins TRBV6-6 and TRBJ1-1, with 8 positions matching TRBD1. After removal of 4 bases from V and 0 bases from J, the junction contained 4 bases not matched to a gene. The germline CDR1 and CDR2 sequences are MNHNY and SVGAGI (reference sequence). The CDR3 has 15 amino acids.